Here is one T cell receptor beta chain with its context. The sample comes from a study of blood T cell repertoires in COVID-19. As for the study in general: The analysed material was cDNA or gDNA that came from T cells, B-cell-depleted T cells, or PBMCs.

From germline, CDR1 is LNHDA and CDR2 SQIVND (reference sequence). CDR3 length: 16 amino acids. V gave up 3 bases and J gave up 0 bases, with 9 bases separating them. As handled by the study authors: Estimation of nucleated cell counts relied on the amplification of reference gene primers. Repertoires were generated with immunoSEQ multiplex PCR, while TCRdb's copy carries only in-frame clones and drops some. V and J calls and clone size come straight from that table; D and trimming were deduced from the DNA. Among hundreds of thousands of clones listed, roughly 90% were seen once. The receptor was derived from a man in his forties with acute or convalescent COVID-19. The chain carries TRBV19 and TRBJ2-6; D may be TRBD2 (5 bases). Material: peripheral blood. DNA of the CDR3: TGTGCCAGTAGTATTTGGGAGAGCTCTGGGGCCAACGTCCTGACTTTC. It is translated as CASSIWESSGANVLTF.